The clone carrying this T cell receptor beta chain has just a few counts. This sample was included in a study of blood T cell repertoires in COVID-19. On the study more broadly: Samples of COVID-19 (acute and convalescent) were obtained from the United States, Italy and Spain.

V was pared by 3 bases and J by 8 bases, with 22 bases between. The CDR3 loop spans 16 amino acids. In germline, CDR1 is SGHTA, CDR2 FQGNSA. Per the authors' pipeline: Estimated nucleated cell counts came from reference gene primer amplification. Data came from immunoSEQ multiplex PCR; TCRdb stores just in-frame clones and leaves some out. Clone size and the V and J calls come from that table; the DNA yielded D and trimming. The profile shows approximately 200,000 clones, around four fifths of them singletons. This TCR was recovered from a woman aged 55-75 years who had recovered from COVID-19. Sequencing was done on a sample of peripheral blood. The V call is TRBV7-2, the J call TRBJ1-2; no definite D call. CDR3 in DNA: TGTGCCAGCAGCTTGGACTCGGTTCAAGTGGTTATGGGCTACACCTTC. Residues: CASSLDSVQVVMGYTF.